What follows is one TCR beta chain and its context. The data were obtained in a study of cytomegalovirus exposure and HLA in healthy donors. The CDR3 loop spans 15 amino acids. After removal of 5 bases from V and 4 bases from J, the junction contained 6 bases not matched to a gene. The germline gives CDR1 SGDLS, CDR2 YYNGEE. The repertoire was sequenced with immunoSEQ multiplex PCR; TCRdb's copy has only in-frame clones and lacks some. The sample gives tens of thousands of clones, 95% to 96% of which show up once; roughly 4.7% is in the top ten. The receptor was isolated from a woman younger than 35 in good health and CMV-seropositive. This rearrangement joins TRBV9 to TRBJ2-5, with TRBD2 identical over 12 bases. The sequenced sample was PBMCs. CDR3 in DNA: TGTGCCAGCAGTTCCGGACTAGCGGGAACAGAGACCCAGTACTTC. It is translated as CASSSGLAGTETQYF.